This T cell receptor (beta chain) was identified in a study of control samples from healthy donors and cancer patients. The method was immunoSEQ multiplex PCR; TCRdb's version includes in-frame clones alone and lacks a portion of them. The sample has around 140,000 clones, around 92% seen once; the top ten hold approximately 8%. Germline lookup yields CDR1 SEHNR and CDR2 FQNEAQ (reference sequence). This CDR3 region has 13 residues. V lost 8 bases and J lost 7; bases outside the gene matches: 5. Sequencing used PBMCs. The genes are TRBV7-9 and TRBJ1-6, with 7 bases aligning to TRBD1. The receptor was isolated from a man aged 50 or older with head and neck cancer. As DNA, the CDR3 is TGTGCCAGCCGGGACAGCCCCAATTCACCCCTCCACTTT. Residues: CASRDSPNSPLHF.